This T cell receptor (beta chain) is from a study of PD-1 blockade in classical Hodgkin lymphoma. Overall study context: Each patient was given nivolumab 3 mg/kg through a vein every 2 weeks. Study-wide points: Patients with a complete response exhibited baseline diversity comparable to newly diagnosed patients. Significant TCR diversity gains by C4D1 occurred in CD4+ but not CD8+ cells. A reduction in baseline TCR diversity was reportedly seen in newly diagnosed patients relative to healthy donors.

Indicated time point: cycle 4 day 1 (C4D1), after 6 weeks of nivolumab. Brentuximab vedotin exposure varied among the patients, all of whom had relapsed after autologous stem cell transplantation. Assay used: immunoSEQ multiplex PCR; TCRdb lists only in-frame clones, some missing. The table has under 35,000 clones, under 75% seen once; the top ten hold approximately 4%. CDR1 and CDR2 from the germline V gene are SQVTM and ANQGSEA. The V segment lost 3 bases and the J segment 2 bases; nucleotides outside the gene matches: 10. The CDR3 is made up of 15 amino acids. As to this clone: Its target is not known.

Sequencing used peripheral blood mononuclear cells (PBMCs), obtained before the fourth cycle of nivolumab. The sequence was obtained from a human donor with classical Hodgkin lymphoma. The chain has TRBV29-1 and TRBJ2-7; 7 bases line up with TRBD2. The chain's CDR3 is CSVDVGGGTPYEQYF. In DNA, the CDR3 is TGCAGCGTTGACGTTGGGGGGGGAACCCCCTACGAGCAGTACTTC.